These T cell receptor beta chains were read from a single sample in a study of T cells in Graves' hyperthyroidism and ophthalmopathy. Via MiXCR, TCRdb re-called the multiplex PCR reads, giving one row per CDR3 protein. The sample yields a few hundred thousand distinct CDR3 sequences, around 19% seen once. The sequencing sample was made of blood. These receptors came from a man in his fifties with Graves' ophthalmopathy. CDR3s include the opening cysteine and the closing phenylalanine or tryptophan. Fields, in order: clone size, D gene, V gene, J gene, CDR3 protein, CDR3 DNA. The D gene is left open where the match is weak. Not every row has a clone size; where given, it reads once, few, many or a size class.

size: few
D: -
V: TRBV7-6
J: TRBJ1-6
CDR3: CASSPRLDSFNSPLHF
DNA: TGTGCCAGCAGCCCACGACTGGACAGTTTTAATTCACCCCTCCACTTT

size: many
D: -
V: TRBV7-3
J: TRBJ2-3
CDR3: CASSLRITDTQYF
DNA: TGTGCCAGCAGCTTGCGCATCACAGATACGCAGTATTTT

size: few
D: -
V: TRBV20-1
J: TRBJ1-2
CDR3: CSSNQVERGGYTF
DNA: TGCAGTTCAAACCAGGTGGAACGCGGGGGCTACACCTTC

size: -
D: -
V: TRBV20-1
J: TRBJ1-2
CDR3: CSAPPEANYGYTF
DNA: TGCAGTGCTCCCCCAGAAGCTAACTATGGCTACACCTTC

size: -
D: -
V: TRBV18
J: TRBJ2-1
CDR3: CASSQRQASEILNEQFF
DNA: TGTGCCAGCTCACAGCGACAGGCCTCCGAAATATTAAATGAGCAGTTCTTC

size: many
D: -
V: TRBV12-3/TRBV12-4
J: TRBJ1-5
CDR3: CASSKTLGQPQHF
DNA: TGTGCCAGCAGTAAGACTCTAGGGCAGCCCCAGCATTTT

size: many
D: -
V: TRBV7-9
J: TRBJ2-7
CDR3: CASSLTRGSYEQYF
DNA: TGTGCCAGCAGCTTAACCCGGGGTTCCTACGAGCAGTACTTC

size: -
D: TRBD1
V: TRBV6-5
J: TRBJ2-7
CDR3: CASSWDRDIYEQYF
DNA: TGTGCCAGCAGTTGGGACAGGGATATCTACGAGCAGTACTTC

size: many
D: TRBD2
V: TRBV27
J: TRBJ2-2
CDR3: CASSFRGTSGGFNTGELFF
DNA: TGTGCCAGCAGTTTCCGCGGGACTAGCGGCGGGTTTAACACCGGGGAGCTGTTTTTT

size: few
D: TRBD1
V: TRBV20-1
J: TRBJ2-5
CDR3: CSAETGEETQYF
DNA: TGCAGTGCTGAGACAGGGGAGGAGACCCAGTACTTC

size: many
D: TRBD2
V: TRBV18
J: TRBJ2-7
CDR3: CASSPPGGYEQYF
DNA: TGTGCCAGCTCACCGCCGGGGGGTTACGAGCAGTACTTC

size: many
D: TRBD1
V: TRBV3-1
J: TRBJ1-1
CDR3: CASRGRGLVTEAFF
DNA: TGTGCCAGCCGGGGGAGGGGGCTTGTCACTGAAGCTTTCTTT

size: few
D: -
V: TRBV6-2/TRBV6-3
J: TRBJ1-1
CDR3: CASSWEGVREAFF
DNA: TGTGCCAGCAGTTGGGAGGGGGTCCGGGAAGCTTTCTTT

size: few
D: TRBD2
V: TRBV6-1
J: TRBJ2-7
CDR3: CASSFPGTSGNEQYF
DNA: TGTGCCAGCAGTTTTCCCGGGACTAGCGGCAACGAGCAGTACTTC

size: few
D: TRBD2
V: TRBV12-5
J: TRBJ2-1
CDR3: CASGLVGSGGPNEQFF
DNA: TGTGCTAGTGGTTTGGTAGGATCGGGAGGGCCAAATGAGCAGTTCTTC

size: many
D: -
V: TRBV7-3
J: TRBJ2-5
CDR3: CASSLKGGRGETQYF
DNA: TGTGCCAGCAGCTTAAAAGGGGGTAGAGGAGAGACCCAGTACTTC

size: -
D: -
V: TRBV24-1
J: TRBJ2-1
CDR3: CATSDPNNNEQFF
DNA: TGTGCCACCAGTGATCCGAATAACAATGAGCAGTTCTTC

size: few
D: -
V: TRBV28
J: TRBJ1-5
CDR3: CASTPGGGDFNQPQHF
DNA: TGTGCCAGCACACCGGGGGGCGGGGACTTCAATCAGCCCCAGCATTTT

size: many
D: -
V: TRBV6-1
J: TRBJ2-7
CDR3: CASSPLQLGNNQGNEQYF
DNA: TGTGCCAGCAGTCCCCTCCAGCTCGGAAACAACCAGGGAAACGAGCAGTACTTC

size: many
D: -
V: TRBV28
J: TRBJ2-3
CDR3: CASTFPGLDTQYF
DNA: TGTGCCAGCACTTTCCCCGGGTTAGATACGCAGTATTTT

size: -
D: -
V: TRBV30
J: TRBJ2-1
CDR3: CAWRRTQLSPYNEQFF
DNA: TGTGCCTGGAGAAGGACACAGCTAAGCCCCTACAATGAGCAGTTCTTC

size: few
D: -
V: TRBV12-3/TRBV12-4
J: TRBJ2-7
CDR3: CASSGRESGSAGYEQYF
DNA: TGTGCCAGCAGTGGCCGAGAGTCTGGTTCGGCCGGATACGAGCAGTACTTC

size: many
D: -
V: TRBV7-8
J: TRBJ2-4
CDR3: CASSSGAKNIQYF
DNA: TGTGCCAGCAGCTCGGGAGCCAAAAACATTCAGTACTTC

size: many
D: -
V: TRBV30
J: TRBJ1-2
CDR3: CAWSSESYTF
DNA: TGTGCCTGGAGTAGCGAGAGCTACACCTTC

size: -
D: -
V: TRBV7-2
J: TRBJ2-3
CDR3: CASSLVQTSTDTQYF
DNA: TGTGCCAGCAGCTTAGTGCAGACTAGCACAGATACGCAGTATTTT

size: many
D: -
V: TRBV7-9
J: TRBJ1-2
CDR3: CASSPPGGQSGYTF
DNA: TGTGCCAGCAGCCCCCCGGGAGGGCAGAGTGGCTACACCTTC